This TCR beta chain comes out of a study of T cells in tuberculosis. No alpha-beta pairing information exists for these sequences. The table came from immunoSEQ multiplex PCR; TCRdb's copy has only in-frame clones and leaves some out. The data contain about 59,000 clones, 81% of them seen just once; the ten biggest clones take up over 10%. The CDR3 has 14 amino acids. V lost 6 bases and J lost 6; bases outside the gene matches: 3. The germline gives CDR1 LNHDA, CDR2 SQIVND (reference sequence). This clone was seen a handful of times. Findings and limits, study-wide: Some low-affinity tetramer-binding T cells may be absent from this sample.

After thawing and overnight rest, PBMC were stained with GMM-loaded CD1B tetramer, viability dye and anti-CD3 for sorting. CD1B tetramers were loaded with Rhodococcus equi-derived C32 glucose monomycolate. CD14-expressing monocytes were removed from PBMC before cryopreservation and sorting. This receptor was identified in an adult woman with latent tuberculosis. Sample: CD1b-GMM tetramer-negative cells sorted from PBMCs. The chain couples TRBV19 to TRBJ2-7, with 15 bases matching TRBD2. The DNA of the CDR3 is TGTGCCAGTAGGGGACTAGCGGGAGGCCCCGAGCAGTACTTC. It translates to CASRGLAGGPEQYF.